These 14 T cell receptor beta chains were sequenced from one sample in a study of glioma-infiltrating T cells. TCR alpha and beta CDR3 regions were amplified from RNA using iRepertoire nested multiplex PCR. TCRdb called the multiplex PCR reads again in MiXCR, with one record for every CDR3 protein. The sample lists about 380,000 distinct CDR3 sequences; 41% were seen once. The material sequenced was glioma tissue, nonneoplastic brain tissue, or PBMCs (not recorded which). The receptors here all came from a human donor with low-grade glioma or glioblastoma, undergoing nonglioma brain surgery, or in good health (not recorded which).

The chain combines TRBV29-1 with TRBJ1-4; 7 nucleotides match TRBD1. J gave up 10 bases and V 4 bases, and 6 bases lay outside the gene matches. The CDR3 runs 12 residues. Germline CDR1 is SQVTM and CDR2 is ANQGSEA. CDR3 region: CSVARGKGKLFF. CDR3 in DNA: TGCAGCGTTGCCAGGGGGAAAGGAAAACTGTTTTTT.

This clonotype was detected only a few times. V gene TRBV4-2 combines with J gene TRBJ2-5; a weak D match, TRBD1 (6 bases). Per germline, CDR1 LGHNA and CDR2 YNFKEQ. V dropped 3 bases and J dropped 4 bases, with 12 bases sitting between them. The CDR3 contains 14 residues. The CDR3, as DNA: TGTGCCAGCAGCCAGTCACAGGGTGGAGAGACCCAGTACTTC. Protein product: CASSQSQGGETQYF.

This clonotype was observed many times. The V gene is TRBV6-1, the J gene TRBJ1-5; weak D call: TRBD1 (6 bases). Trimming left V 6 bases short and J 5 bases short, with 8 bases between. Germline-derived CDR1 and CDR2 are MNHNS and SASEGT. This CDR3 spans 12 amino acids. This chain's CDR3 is CASSAGDQPQHF. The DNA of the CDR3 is TGTGCCAGCAGCGCAGGGGATCAGCCCCAGCATTTT.

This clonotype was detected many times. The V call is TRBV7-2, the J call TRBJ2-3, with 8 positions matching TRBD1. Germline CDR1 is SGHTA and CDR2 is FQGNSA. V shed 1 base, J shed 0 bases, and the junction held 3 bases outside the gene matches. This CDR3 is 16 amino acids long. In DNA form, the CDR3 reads TGTGCCAGCAGCTTAGTGGACAGGGCCAGCACAGATACGCAGTATTTT. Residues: CASSLVDRASTDTQYF.

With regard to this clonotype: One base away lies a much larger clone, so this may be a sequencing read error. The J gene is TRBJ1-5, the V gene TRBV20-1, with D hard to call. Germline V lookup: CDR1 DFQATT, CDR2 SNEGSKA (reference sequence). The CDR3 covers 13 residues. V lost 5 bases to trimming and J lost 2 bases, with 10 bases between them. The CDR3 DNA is TGCAGTGCTGAGCGAGAGGGCAATCAGCCCCAGCATTTT. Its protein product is CSAEREGNQPQHF.

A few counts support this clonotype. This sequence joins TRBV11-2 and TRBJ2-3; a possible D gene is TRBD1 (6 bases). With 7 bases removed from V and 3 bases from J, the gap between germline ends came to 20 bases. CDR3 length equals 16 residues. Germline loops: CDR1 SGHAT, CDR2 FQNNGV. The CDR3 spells CASTSLIQGRTDTQYF. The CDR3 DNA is TGTGCCAGCACCAGCTTGATCCAGGGGCGGACAGATACGCAGTATTTT.

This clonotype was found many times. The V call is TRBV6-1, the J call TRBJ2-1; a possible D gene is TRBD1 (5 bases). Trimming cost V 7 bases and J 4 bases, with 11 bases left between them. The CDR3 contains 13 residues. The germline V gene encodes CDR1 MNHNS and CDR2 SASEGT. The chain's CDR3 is CASTRVKYNEQFF. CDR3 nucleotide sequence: TGTGCCAGCACCAGGGTGAAGTACAATGAGCAGTTCTTC.

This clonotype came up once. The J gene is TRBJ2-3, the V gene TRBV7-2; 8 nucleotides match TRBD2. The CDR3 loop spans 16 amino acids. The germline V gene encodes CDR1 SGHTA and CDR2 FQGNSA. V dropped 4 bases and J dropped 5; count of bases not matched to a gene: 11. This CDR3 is CASSSRGAGGEDTQYF. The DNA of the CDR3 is TGTGCCAGCAGCTCCCGCGGGGCGGGGGGTGAAGATACGCAGTATTTT. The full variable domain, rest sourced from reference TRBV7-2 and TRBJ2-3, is GAGVSQSPSNKVTEKGKDVELRCDPISGHTALYWYRQSLGQGLEFLIYFQGNSAPDKSGLPSDRFSAERTGGSVSTLTIQRTQQEDSAVYLCASSSRGAGGEDTQYFGPGTRLTVL.

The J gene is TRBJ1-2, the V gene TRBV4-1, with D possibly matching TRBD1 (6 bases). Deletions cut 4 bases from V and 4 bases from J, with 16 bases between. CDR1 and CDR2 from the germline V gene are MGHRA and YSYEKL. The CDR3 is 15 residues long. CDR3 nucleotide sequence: TGCGCCAGCAGCCTCCCAGACAGGAGCCGCTATGGCTACACCTTC. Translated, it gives CASSLPDRSRYGYTF.

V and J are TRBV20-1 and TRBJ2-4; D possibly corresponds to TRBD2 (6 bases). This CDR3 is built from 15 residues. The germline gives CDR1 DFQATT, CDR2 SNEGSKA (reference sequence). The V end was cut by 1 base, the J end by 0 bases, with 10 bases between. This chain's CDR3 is CSARVGGIAKNIQYF. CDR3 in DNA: TGCAGTGCTAGAGTCGGAGGGATAGCCAAAAACATTCAGTACTTC.

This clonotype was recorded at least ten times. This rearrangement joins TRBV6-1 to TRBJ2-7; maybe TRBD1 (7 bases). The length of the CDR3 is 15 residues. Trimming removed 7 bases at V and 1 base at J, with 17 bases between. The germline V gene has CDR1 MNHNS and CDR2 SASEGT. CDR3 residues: CASIKAGGISYEQYF. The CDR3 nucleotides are TGTGCCAGCATTAAAGCAGGGGGGATATCCTACGAGCAGTACTTC.

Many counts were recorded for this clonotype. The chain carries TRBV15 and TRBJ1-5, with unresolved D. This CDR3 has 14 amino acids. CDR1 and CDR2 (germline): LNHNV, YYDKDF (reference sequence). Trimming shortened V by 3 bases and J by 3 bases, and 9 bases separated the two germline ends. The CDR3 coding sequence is TGTGCCACCAGCAGTCGAGGAAACAATCAGCCCCAGCATTTT. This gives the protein CATSSRGNNQPQHF.

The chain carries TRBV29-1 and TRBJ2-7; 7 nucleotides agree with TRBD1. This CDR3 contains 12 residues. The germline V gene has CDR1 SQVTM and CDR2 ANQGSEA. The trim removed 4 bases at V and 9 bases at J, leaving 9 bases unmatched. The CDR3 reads CSVVVQGWGQYF. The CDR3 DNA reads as TGCAGCGTTGTCGTACAGGGGTGGGGGCAGTACTTC.

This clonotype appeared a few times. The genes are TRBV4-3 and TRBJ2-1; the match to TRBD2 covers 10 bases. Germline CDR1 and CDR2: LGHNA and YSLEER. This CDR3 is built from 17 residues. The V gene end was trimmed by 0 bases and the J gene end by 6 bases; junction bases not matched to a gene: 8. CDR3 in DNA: TGCGCCAGCAGCCAAGATCTCTATGGACTAGCGGCCAATGAGCAGTTCTTC. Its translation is CASSQDLYGLAANEQFF.